This TCR beta chain derives from a study of T-cell memory formation after mild COVID-19 (dated by TCRdb to the early 2020s). As for the study more broadly: Most TCR sequence clusters were specific to one of the two donors. T-cell clones expanding and contracting after mild COVID-19 in two donors were tracked by longitudinal TCRalpha and TCRbeta repertoire sequencing. The cohort was made up of two young adult volunteers, one female and one male, who were previously healthy. The study at large found these results: From day 15 to 85, contracting clones showed balanced CD4/CD8 phenotypes, whereas a second wave of clones that expanded from day 15 to 37 leaned towards CD4+. SARS-CoV-2 specificity of the second-wave clones peaking on day 37 was not confirmed. Contracting CD4+ clones appeared mostly in the CM and EM memory subsets, whereas CD8+ clones were enriched in EMRA. The study included only two mild cases, and larger cohorts that include severe cases with pre-infection samples were judged to be necessary. Some responding clones were detected in pre-infection memory, suggesting pre-existing cross-reactive memory T cells joined the SARS-CoV-2 response.

PBMCs were isolated by Ficoll-Paque density gradient centrifugation. Note on this clonotype: The specificity of this receptor is unknown. Base qualities are missing; no much larger clone stands one base away.

Sequenced on an Illumina NovaSeq 6000. TCRalpha and TCRbeta cDNA libraries were built by 5'RACE with constant-segment primers, adding sample barcodes and unique molecular identifiers. Trizol reagent was used to extract RNA from every sample. The libraries were amplified in two PCR steps, and the second step added a second sample barcode and Illumina TruSeq adapters. Libraries were sequenced on an Illumina NovaSeq with 2 x 150 bp paired-end reads. Per the source publication's procedure: Reads were demultiplexed and collapsed into UMI-guided consensus sequences with migec v1.2.7. Using mixcr v2.1.11, the UMI consensuses were aligned to TRA and TRB V and J templates and assembled into clonotypes. Expanded or contracted clonotypes were those called significant by both edgeR and NoisET, with noise models trained on biological replicates. edgeR calls used a false discovery rate-adjusted p below 0.01 and a log2 fold-change threshold of 1. As an exploratory analysis of dynamics, max-normalized trajectories of the 1000 most abundant clonotypes were examined by PCA with hierarchical clustering. Separately sequenced CD4+ and CD8+ repertoires were used to assign the CD4 or CD8 phenotype of responding clones. TCRdb itself trimmed the public reads at Q25 with fastp, ran MiXCR and retained productive beta chains. Entries are consolidated by CDR3 protein sequence, retaining the most common genes and DNA. V and J calls and clone size were set by TCRdb, not the authors. The sample table contains 540,000 or so distinct CDR3 sequences; only one count was recorded for approximately 20% of them. The ten largest make up approximately 13% of the sample.

CDR1 is given as LNHNV and CDR2 as YYDKDF, both from the germline V gene (reference sequence). The CDR3 numbers 16 residues from cysteine through phenylalanine. This entry keeps only the CDR3 DNA: 48 bases, framed from base 1. The junction carries 12 bases between V and J, which are trimmed by 0 bases and 2 bases respectively. Recombination connected TRBV15 to TRBJ2-3, with the D gene not confidently named. Sequenced input: PBMCs or a T cell subset sorted from them (not recorded which). The clonotype originates from an adult woman who had mild COVID-19 (a few samples of this study predate the infection). The sample titles of this study are shuffled in the database, so cell type and time point are left out; the donor was told from shared clones. CDR3 reads: CATSRDLEPITDTQYF. The nucleotides read TGTGCCACCAGCAGAGATCTGGAGCCTATCACAGATACGCAGTATTTT.